The 9 T cell receptor beta chains given below trace back to one sample, sequenced in a study of a mutant IDH1 vaccine in newly diagnosed glioma (dated by TCRdb to the early 2020s). Libraries came from the immunoSEQ multiplex PCR assay. The table comes from immuneACCESS by way of TCRdb, which keeps in-frame sequences with V and J called. Part of the clones is missing from these tables; in studies checked, under half for an unresolved V gene and the rest for unknown reasons. Recorded for this sample are approximately 25,000 clones; 93% of them occurred a single time. About 1.2% of the sample is held by the ten biggest clonotypes. Read against the paper, the sample's time point label means: baseline, week 1 (first vaccination visit). What this sample's treatment or condition label stands for: pre-vaccination baseline after standard-of-care therapy. This specimen was PBMCs, taken from a glioma patient treated with radiotherapy, temozolomide or both. The origin of the receptors is a middle-aged man with glioma.

This chain joins TRBV19 and TRBJ1-1; TRBD1 matches at 9 bases. The junction had 11 bases not matched to a gene; V was cut back by 5 bases and J by 4 bases. This CDR3 is 16 amino acids long. The germline V gene encodes CDR1 LNHDA and CDR2 SQIVND (reference sequence). CDR3 nucleotides: TGTGCCAGTAGTCCCGGGACAGGGTATAGGGTCACTGAAGCTTTCTTT. Translation gives CASSPGTGYRVTEAFF.

The chain is built from TRBV29-1 and TRBJ2-3; D is perhaps TRBD2 (5 bases). Germline V lookup: CDR1 SQVTM, CDR2 ANQGSEA. V was clipped by 0 bases and J by 7 bases, with 20 bases between them. The CDR3 length is 16 residues. The chain's CDR3 is CSVEDPLTGMSNTQYF. The CDR3 region has the DNA TGCAGCGTTGAAGATCCCTTAACGGGGATGTCCAATACGCAGTATTTT.

To note about this clone: Other DNA sequences in this sample translate to the same CDR3. This chain uses TRBV4-3 with TRBJ1-1; D call uncertain. Germline V gene sequence: CDR1 LGHNA, CDR2 YSLEER. The germline V and J ends were trimmed by 0 bases and 1 base, with 3 bases remaining between them. The CDR3 totals 13 residues. CDR3 bases: TGCGCCAGCAGCCAAGACCGGAACACTGAAGCTTTCTTT. Amino acids: CASSQDRNTEAFF.

V usage is TRBV30 and J usage is TRBJ2-1; no clear D gene. The CDR3 spans 10 residues. The germline V and J ends were trimmed by 2 bases and 8 bases, with 4 bases remaining between them. CDR1 and CDR2 (germline): GTSNPN, SVGIG (reference sequence). CDR3 in amino acids: CAWSSHEQFF. CDR3 coding DNA: TGTGCCTGGAGTTCGCATGAGCAGTTCTTC.

The chain uses TRBV5-1 and TRBJ1-1; D perhaps matches TRBD1 (6 bases). In germline, CDR1 is SGHRS, CDR2 YFSETQ. This CDR3 spans 14 amino acids. V was clipped by 4 bases and J by 0 bases, with 10 bases between them. Written as DNA, the CDR3 is TGCGCCAGCAGCCCGGACAGAATGAACACTGAAGCTTTCTTT. This encodes CASSPDRMNTEAFF.

The chain is built from TRBV2 and TRBJ2-1; the D is unclear. In germline, CDR1 is SNHLY, CDR2 FYNNEI. CDR3 size: 11 residues. V lost 8 bases to trimming and J lost 4 bases, with 6 bases between them. CDR3 loop: CASLSYNEQFF. In DNA, the CDR3 is TGTGCCAGCCTCTCTTACAATGAGCAGTTCTTC.

The chain links TRBV2 to TRBJ2-2; D is undetermined. Germline V gene sequence: CDR1 SNHLY, CDR2 FYNNEI. Deletions cut 2 bases from V and 3 bases from J, with 4 bases between. There are 13 residues in the CDR3. As DNA, the CDR3 is TGTGCCAGCAGTGAAAGGCACACCGGGGAGCTGTTTTTT. Its protein product is CASSERHTGELFF.

The J gene is TRBJ1-2, the V gene TRBV10-1, with D maybe TRBD1 (5 bases). Germline lookup yields CDR1 WNHNN and CDR2 SYGVQD (reference sequence). The V gene lost 5 bases and the J gene lost 5 bases, with 21 bases spanning the gap. CDR3 length equals 16 residues. The CDR3 is CASSPTARGNPYGYTF. The CDR3, as DNA: TGCGCCAGCAGTCCTACCGCTCGGGGGAATCCTTATGGCTACACCTTC.

Here the CDR3 DNA reads TGCGCCAGCACATTAAGGGGAGGAAACACTGAAGCTTTCTTT. Amino acid sequence: CASTLRGGNTEAFF. V and J are TRBV5-1 and TRBJ1-1; possible D gene TRBD1, 5 bases. Trimming removed 6 bases at V and 2 bases at J, with 14 bases between. The CDR3 totals 14 residues. Germline-derived CDR1 and CDR2 are SGHRS and YFSETQ.